This T cell receptor (beta chain) stems from a study of radiation and T cells in renal cell carcinoma. Comment on this clone: Antigen unknown.

The study, taken as a whole, reports: From baseline, blood top tumor clonotypes peaked at 2 weeks post-radiation. Baseline intratumoral clonotype presence is unknown without pretreatment biopsies.

Germline V lookup: CDR1 SGHRS, CDR2 YFSETQ. The CDR3 is 15 amino acids. Trimming removed 6 bases from V and 0 bases from J, with 13 bases in between. Regarding time point: blood 2 weeks post-SBRT. Treatment noted: 15 Gy SBRT to primary tumor, nephrectomy 4 weeks later. Radiation-treated patients gave blood at baseline, week 2 and week 4. Method: immunoSEQ multiplex PCR; TCRdb's copy keeps in-frame clones and lacks some. There are about 65,000 clones in the sample; roughly four fifths occur only once, and about 7% lies in the top ten. This clonotype was obtained from a man aged 60-69 years with renal cell carcinoma. This specimen was blood, taken from a patient whose treatment included radiotherapy and nephrectomy. This rearrangement joins TRBV5-1 to TRBJ1-3; tentative D call: TRBD1 (5 bases). In DNA form, the CDR3 reads TGCGCCAGCATACGGGACGGGCGCTCTGGAAACACCATATATTTT. It translates to CASIRDGRSGNTIYF.